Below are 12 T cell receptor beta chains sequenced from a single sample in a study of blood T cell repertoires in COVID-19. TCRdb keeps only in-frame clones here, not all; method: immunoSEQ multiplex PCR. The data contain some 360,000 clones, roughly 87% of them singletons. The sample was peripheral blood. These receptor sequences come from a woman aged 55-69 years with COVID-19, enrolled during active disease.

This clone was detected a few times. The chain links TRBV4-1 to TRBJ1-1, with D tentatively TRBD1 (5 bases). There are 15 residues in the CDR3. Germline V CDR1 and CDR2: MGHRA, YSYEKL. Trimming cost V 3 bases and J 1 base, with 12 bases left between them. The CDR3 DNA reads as TGCGCCAGCAGCCACCCCCGGGGGACGAACACTGAAGCTTTCTTT. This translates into CASSHPRGTNTEAFF.

CDR3 sequence: CASSQATGGSQPQHF. As DNA, the CDR3 is TGCGCCAGCAGCCAAGCCACTGGGGGGTCTCAGCCCCAGCATTTT. This sequence joins TRBV4-1 and TRBJ1-5, with a weak D call TRBD1 (5 bases). V was trimmed by 1 base and J by 6 bases, leaving 13 bases between them. Germline assignment: CDR1 MGHRA and CDR2 YSYEKL. The CDR3 is 15 amino acids.

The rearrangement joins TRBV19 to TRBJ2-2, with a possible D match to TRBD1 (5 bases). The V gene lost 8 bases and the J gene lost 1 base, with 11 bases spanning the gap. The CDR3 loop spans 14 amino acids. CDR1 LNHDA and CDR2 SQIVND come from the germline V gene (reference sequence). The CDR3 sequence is CASGAGQNTGELFF. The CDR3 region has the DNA TGTGCCAGTGGGGCAGGGCAGAACACCGGGGAGCTGTTTTTT.

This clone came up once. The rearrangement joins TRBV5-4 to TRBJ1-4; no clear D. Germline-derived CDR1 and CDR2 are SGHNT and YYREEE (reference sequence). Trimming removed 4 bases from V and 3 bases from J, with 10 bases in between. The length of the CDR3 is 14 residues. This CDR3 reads CASSTRLSNEKLFF. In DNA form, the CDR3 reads TGTGCCAGCAGCACACGACTATCTAATGAAAAACTGTTTTTT.

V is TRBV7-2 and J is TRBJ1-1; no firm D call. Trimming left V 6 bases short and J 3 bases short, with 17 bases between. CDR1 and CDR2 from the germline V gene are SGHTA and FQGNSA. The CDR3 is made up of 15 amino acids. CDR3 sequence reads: CASRSNRGGDTEAFF. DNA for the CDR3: TGTGCCAGCAGATCTAATCGGGGTGGGGACACTGAAGCTTTCTTT.

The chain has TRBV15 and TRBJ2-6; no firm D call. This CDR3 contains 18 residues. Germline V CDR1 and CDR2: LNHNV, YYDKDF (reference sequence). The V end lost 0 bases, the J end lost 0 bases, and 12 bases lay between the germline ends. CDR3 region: CATSRDSMLFSGANVLTF. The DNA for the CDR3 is TGTGCCACCAGCAGAGATAGTATGTTATTCTCTGGGGCCAACGTCCTGACTTTC.

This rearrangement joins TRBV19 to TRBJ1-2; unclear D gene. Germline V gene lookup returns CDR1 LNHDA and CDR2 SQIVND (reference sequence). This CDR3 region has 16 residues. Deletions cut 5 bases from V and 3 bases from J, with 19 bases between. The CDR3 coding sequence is TGTGCCAGTAGTCTCCGAGGCTGGGTCGGTGACTATGGCTACACCTTC. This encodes CASSLRGWVGDYGYTF.

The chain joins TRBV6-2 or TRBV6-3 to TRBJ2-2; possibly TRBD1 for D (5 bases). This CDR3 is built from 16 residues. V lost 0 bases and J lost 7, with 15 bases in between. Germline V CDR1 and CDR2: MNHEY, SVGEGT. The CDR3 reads CASSYSGRDVFGELFF. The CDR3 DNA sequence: TGTGCCAGCAGTTACTCGGGCAGGGATGTATTCGGGGAGCTGTTTTTT.

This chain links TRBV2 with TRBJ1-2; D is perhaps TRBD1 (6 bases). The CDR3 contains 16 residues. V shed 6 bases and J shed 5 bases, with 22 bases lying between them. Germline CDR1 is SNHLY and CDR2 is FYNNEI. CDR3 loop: CASRGERGGHLYGYTF. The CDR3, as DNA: TGTGCCAGCAGGGGGGAGCGCGGGGGCCATCTATATGGCTACACCTTC.

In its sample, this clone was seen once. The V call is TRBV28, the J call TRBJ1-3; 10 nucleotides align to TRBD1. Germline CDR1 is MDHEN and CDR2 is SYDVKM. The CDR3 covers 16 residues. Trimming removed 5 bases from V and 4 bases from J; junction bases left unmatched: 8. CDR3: CASSATGGGSGNTIYF. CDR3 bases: TGTGCCAGCAGTGCGACAGGGGGCGGCTCCGGAAACACCATATATTTT.

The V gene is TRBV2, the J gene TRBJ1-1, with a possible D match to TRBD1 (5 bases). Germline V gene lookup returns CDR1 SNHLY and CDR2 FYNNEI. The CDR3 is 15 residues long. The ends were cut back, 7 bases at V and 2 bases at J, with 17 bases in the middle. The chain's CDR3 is CASTKVRTTNTEAFF. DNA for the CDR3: TGTGCCAGCACCAAGGTTCGGACAACTAACACTGAAGCTTTCTTT.

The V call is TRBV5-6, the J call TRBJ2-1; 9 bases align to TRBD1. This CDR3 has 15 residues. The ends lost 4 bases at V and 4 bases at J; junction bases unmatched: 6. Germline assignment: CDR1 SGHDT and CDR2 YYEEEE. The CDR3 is CASSGTGGGYNEQFF. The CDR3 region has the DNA TGTGCCAGCAGCGGTACAGGGGGCGGGTACAATGAGCAGTTCTTC.